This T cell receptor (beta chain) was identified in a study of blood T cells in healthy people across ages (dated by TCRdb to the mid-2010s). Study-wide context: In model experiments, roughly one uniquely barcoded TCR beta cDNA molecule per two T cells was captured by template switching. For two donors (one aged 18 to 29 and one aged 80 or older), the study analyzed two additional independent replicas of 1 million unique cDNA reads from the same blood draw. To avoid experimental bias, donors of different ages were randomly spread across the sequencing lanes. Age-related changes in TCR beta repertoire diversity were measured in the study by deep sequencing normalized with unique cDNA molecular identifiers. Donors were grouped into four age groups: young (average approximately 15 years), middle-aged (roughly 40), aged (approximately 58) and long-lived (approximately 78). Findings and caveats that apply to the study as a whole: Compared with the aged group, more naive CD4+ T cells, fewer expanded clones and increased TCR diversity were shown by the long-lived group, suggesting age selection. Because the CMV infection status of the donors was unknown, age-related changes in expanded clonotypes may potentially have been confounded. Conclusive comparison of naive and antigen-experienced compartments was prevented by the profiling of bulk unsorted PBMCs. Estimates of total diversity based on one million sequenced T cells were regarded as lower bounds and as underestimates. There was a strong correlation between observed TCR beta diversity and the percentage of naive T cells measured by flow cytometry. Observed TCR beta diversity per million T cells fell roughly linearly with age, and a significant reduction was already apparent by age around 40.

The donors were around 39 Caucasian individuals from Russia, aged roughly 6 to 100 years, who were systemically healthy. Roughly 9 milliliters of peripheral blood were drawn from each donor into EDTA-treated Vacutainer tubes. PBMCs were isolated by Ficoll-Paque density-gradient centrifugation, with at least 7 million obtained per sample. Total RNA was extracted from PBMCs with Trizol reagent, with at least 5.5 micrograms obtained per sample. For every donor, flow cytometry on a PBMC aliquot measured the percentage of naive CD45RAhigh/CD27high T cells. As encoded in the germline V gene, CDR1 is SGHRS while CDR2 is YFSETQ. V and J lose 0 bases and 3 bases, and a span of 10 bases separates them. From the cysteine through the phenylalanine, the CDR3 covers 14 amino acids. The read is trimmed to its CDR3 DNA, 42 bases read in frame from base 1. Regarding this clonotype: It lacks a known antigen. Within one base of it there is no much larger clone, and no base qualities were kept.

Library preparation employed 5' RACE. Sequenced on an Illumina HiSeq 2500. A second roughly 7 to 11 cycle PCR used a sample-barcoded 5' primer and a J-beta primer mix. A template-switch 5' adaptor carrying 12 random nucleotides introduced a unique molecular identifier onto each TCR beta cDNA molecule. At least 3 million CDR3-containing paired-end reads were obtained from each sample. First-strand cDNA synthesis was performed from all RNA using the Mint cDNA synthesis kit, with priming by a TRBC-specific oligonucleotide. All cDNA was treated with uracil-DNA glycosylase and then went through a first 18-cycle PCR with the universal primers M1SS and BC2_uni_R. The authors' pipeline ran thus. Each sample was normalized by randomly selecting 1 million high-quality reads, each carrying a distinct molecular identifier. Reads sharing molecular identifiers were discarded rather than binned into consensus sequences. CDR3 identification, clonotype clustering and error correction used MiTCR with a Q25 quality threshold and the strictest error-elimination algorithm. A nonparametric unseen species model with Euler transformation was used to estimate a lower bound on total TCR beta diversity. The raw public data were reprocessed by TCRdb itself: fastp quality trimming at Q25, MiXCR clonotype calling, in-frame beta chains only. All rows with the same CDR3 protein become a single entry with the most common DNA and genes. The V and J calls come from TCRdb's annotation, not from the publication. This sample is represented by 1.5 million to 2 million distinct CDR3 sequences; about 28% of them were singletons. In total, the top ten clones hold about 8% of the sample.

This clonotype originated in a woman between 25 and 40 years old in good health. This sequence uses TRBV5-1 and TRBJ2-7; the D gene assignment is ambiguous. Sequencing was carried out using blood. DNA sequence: TGCGCCAGCAGCTTGGATTATGGCGTCTACGAGCAGTACTTC. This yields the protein CASSLDYGVYEQYF.